This TCR beta chain stems from a study of cytomegalovirus exposure and HLA in healthy donors. The PCR employed 60 Vbeta primers together with 13 Jbeta primers. The method was immunoSEQ multiplex PCR; TCRdb's version includes in-frame clones alone and lacks a portion of them. Of approximately 100,000 clones listed, roughly 82% are singletons. Material: PBMCs. This TCR derives from a human donor in good health.

CDR3 region: CASSTAGLAGGREQYF. The CDR3 region has the DNA TGTGCCAGCTCAACGGCGGGACTAGCGGGAGGACGAGAGCAGTACTTC. The chain joins TRBV18 to TRBJ2-7; TRBD2 aligns across 15 bases. The CDR3 runs 16 residues. Germline V lookup: CDR1 KGHSH, CDR2 LQKENI. J was trimmed by 7 bases and V by 5 bases; bases with no gene match: 9.